The 32 T cell receptor beta chains in this list originate from one sample, sequenced in a study of blood T cell repertoires in COVID-19. Libraries were prepared by immunoSEQ multiplex PCR; TCRdb keeps only in-frame clonotypes and omits some of them. The sample contains roughly 260,000 clones, approximately 90% of which appear only once. Sequencing used PBMCs or T cells enriched from blood (not recorded which). Receptors originate from a woman aged 25 to 39 with acute COVID-19.

As for this clone: The junction departs from germline at one end; a sequencing error may be responsible. The J gene is TRBJ1-1, the V gene TRBV28; TRBD1 matches at 11 bases. This CDR3 spans 15 amino acids. Germline lookup yields CDR1 MDHEN and CDR2 SYDVKM. DNA for the CDR3: TGTGCCAGCAGGTTATTAGGACAGGGGGCGATGGGGGCTTTCTTT. Protein product: CASRLLGQGAMGAFF.

This clone was seen more than once but under ten times. J is TRBJ1-1 and V is TRBV12-5, with a possible D match to TRBD1 (6 bases). Trimming shortened V by 6 bases and J by 0 bases, and 11 bases separated the two germline ends. Per germline, CDR1 LGHNT and CDR2 FRNRAP. The CDR3 has 14 residues. In DNA, the CDR3 is TGTGCTAGTGGCCACGGACAGCTGAACACTGAAGCTTTCTTT. Its translation: CASGHGQLNTEAFF. Using reference TRBV12-5 and TRBJ1-1 for the parts outside the CDR3, the full variable domain is DARVTQTPRHKVTEMGQEVTMRCQPILGHNTVFWYRQTMMQGLELLAYFRNRAPLDDSGMPKDRFSAEMPDATLATLKIQPSEPRDSAVYFCASGHGQLNTEAFFGQGTRLTVV.

This chain joins TRBV14 and TRBJ2-7; D might be TRBD1 (6 bases). The length of the CDR3 is 16 residues. Germline V gene data show CDR1 as SGHDN and CDR2 as FVKESK. Trimming shortened V by 1 base and J by 3 bases, and 16 bases separated the two germline ends. The CDR3 coding sequence is TGTGCCAGCAGCCAAGGTCCAGTGGGGGCTCTCTACGAGCAGTACTTC. This gives the protein CASSQGPVGALYEQYF.

The V call is TRBV10-2, the J call TRBJ1-6, with D hard to call. The CDR3 length is 16 residues. CDR1 and CDR2 from the germline V gene are WSHSY and SAAADI. V lost 3 bases and J 6 bases, leaving 15 bases between the germline ends. Here the CDR3 DNA reads TGCGCCAGCAGTGAAAACATGGATACAGTTAATTCACCCCTCCACTTT. Amino acids: CASSENMDTVNSPLHF.

CDR3 loop: CASSLSLAGGQFF. The CDR3 DNA follows: TGTGCCAGCAGCTTGTCTCTAGCGGGGGGGCAGTTCTTC. This chain joins TRBV5-5 and TRBJ2-1, with TRBD2 identical over 11 bases. V lost 1 base to trimming and J lost 12 bases; unmatched junction nucleotides: 3. The CDR3 runs 13 residues. Germline V gene lookup returns CDR1 SGHKS and CDR2 YYEKEE (reference sequence).

The chain is built from TRBV4-1 and TRBJ1-2; the D gene is possibly TRBD1 (6 bases). V was cut by 4 bases and J by 3 bases, with 15 bases left in between. Germline values: CDR1 MGHRA, CDR2 YSYEKL. The CDR3 has 15 residues. The CDR3 protein is CASSREDSPDYGYTF. CDR3 nucleotides: TGCGCCAGCAGCCGAGAGGACAGCCCAGACTATGGCTACACCTTC.

This chain uses TRBV9 with TRBJ2-1, with D possibly matching TRBD2 (6 bases). The CDR3 loop spans 16 amino acids. V dropped 3 bases and J dropped 5 bases, with 18 bases sitting between them. CDR1 is SGDLS and CDR2 is YYNGEE in the germline V gene. CDR3 residues: CASSASGGLADNEQFF. The CDR3 DNA is TGTGCCAGCAGCGCCTCCGGGGGACTGGCAGACAATGAGCAGTTCTTC.

This chain links TRBV7-2 with TRBJ2-1; 7 bases align to TRBD1. The CDR3 covers 15 residues. Germline V CDR1 and CDR2: SGHTA, FQGNSA. V gave up 4 bases and J gave up 4 bases; unmatched junction bases: 7. CDR3: CASSSYGTEYNEQFF. Written as DNA, the CDR3 is TGTGCCAGCAGCTCGTACGGGACAGAGTACAATGAGCAGTTCTTC.

The chain joins TRBV10-3 to TRBJ1-3; D may be TRBD1 (6 bases). The CDR3 is 15 residues long. V was trimmed by 5 bases and J by 0 bases, leaving 11 bases between them. CDR1 is ENHRY, CDR2 SYGVKD, per germline. The CDR3 spells CAISPRTDSGNTIYF. DNA of the CDR3: TGTGCCATCAGTCCCCGGACAGACTCTGGAAACACCATATATTTT.

The V gene is TRBV5-1, the J gene TRBJ1-4, with TRBD1 identical over 8 bases. Germline values: CDR1 SGHRS, CDR2 YFSETQ. There are 16 residues in the CDR3. V dropped 4 bases and J dropped 4; count of bases not matched to a gene: 9. CDR3 sequence: CASSLRTGRSNEKLFF. CDR3 coding DNA: TGCGCCAGCAGCCTTCGGACAGGGCGGAGTAATGAAAAACTGTTTTTT.

This clone was counted only a few times. The chain employs TRBV11-2 and TRBJ1-4; 8 positions agree with TRBD1. The CDR3 runs to 15 residues. Germline V gene data show CDR1 as SGHAT and CDR2 as FQNNGV. The J segment lost 8 bases and the V segment lost 4 bases, leaving 9 bases of the junction unmatched. DNA of the CDR3: TGTGCCAGCAGCTGGTCGACAGGGGACGGCGAAAAACTGTTTTTT. Protein product: CASSWSTGDGEKLFF.

The chain links TRBV7-2 to TRBJ2-7; 7 bases are shared with TRBD2. CDR1 and CDR2 from the germline V gene are SGHTA and FQGNSA. CDR3 size: 14 residues. V gave up 5 bases and J gave up 1 base; unmatched junction bases: 5. As DNA, the CDR3 is TGTGCCAGCAGCGCGCGGGAGCTTTCCTACGAGCAGTACTTC. Translated: CASSARELSYEQYF.

The table lists this clone with a count of one. The chain has TRBV27 and TRBJ2-3; 9 bases fit TRBD1. Germline CDR1 is MNHEY and CDR2 is SMNVEV (reference sequence). This CDR3 contains 16 residues. J lost 4 bases, V lost 0 bases, and 5 bases had no gene match. CDR3 sequence: CASSLSPDRGADTQYF. The CDR3 nucleotides read TGTGCCAGCAGTTTATCTCCGGACAGGGGCGCAGATACGCAGTATTTT.

The chain links TRBV5-1 to TRBJ1-4; D possibly corresponds to TRBD1 (6 bases). CDR1 and CDR2 from the germline V gene are SGHRS and YFSETQ. V shed 3 bases and J shed 4 bases, with 19 bases lying between them. The CDR3 consists of 17 residues. The CDR3 here is CASSSLAGGADNEKLFF. The CDR3 nucleotides read TGCGCCAGCAGCTCCCTCGCGGGGGGCGCAGATAATGAAAAACTGTTTTTT.

This chain connects TRBV6-6 to TRBJ1-6; 8 nucleotides agree with TRBD1. The CDR3 covers 14 residues. Germline V lookup: CDR1 MNHNY, CDR2 SVGAGI (reference sequence). The junction had 4 bases not matched to a gene; V was cut back by 5 bases and J by 7 bases. Written as DNA, the CDR3 is TGTGCCAGCAGTCCGGACAGGGTCAATTCACCCCTCCACTTT. It codes for CASSPDRVNSPLHF.

V and J are TRBV7-9 and TRBJ1-4; D remains ambiguous. With 1 base removed from V and 2 bases from J, the gap between germline ends came to 11 bases. CDR1 and CDR2 (germline): SEHNR, FQNEAQ (reference sequence). This CDR3 is built from 16 residues. CDR3 in DNA: TGTGCCAGCAGCTTAGACGTTGATGCGACTAATGAAAAACTGTTTTTT. It codes for CASSLDVDATNEKLFF.

This clone was detected only once. The V gene is TRBV5-4, the J gene TRBJ1-2; 8 nucleotides line up with TRBD1. This CDR3 contains 15 residues. Germline V gene lookup returns CDR1 SGHNT and CDR2 YYREEE (reference sequence). J lost 7 bases, V lost 2 bases, and 10 bases had no gene match. Here the CDR3 DNA reads TGTGCCAGCAGCTTAAAACCTCGGACAGGGTCTGGCTACACCTTC. It is translated as CASSLKPRTGSGYTF.

This rearrangement joins TRBV30 to TRBJ1-6, with 7 bases that match TRBD1. V was clipped by 6 bases and J by 7 bases; unmatched bases: 3. This CDR3 is 12 amino acids long. Germline CDR1 GTSNPN, CDR2 SVGIG (reference sequence). The CDR3 protein is CACDRENSPLHF. As DNA, the CDR3 is TGTGCCTGCGACAGGGAAAATTCACCCCTCCACTTT.

This chain links TRBV7-2 with TRBJ2-1; 10 nucleotides align to TRBD2. Trimming cost V 4 bases and J 2 bases; bases outside gene matches: 8. The CDR3 totals 17 residues. Germline values: CDR1 SGHTA, CDR2 FQGNSA. CDR3 bases: TGTGCCAGCAGCTCGCAGGGCAGCGGGGGGGCCTACAATGAGCAGTTCTTC. It specifies CASSSQGSGGAYNEQFF.

The chain carries TRBV27 and TRBJ2-3; perhaps TRBD2 as D (5 bases). The CDR3 has 15 residues. Trimming pared 2 bases from V and 0 bases from J, leaving 9 bases between. CDR1 and CDR2 (germline): MNHEY, SMNVEV (reference sequence). The CDR3 DNA is TGTGCCAGCAGTTTAGAGTGGGAGAGCACAGATACGCAGTATTTT. This codes for CASSLEWESTDTQYF.

This clone was recorded a few times. Other DNA sequences in this specimen translate into the identical CDR3. This chain links TRBV7-9 with TRBJ1-2, with 7 bases identical to TRBD1. The CDR3 sequence is 17 residues long. Unmatched junction bases numbered 15, after V lost 2 bases and J lost 6 bases. Germline V gene sequence: CDR1 SEHNR, CDR2 FQNEAQ (reference sequence). CDR3 amino acids: CASSLSALTGWKDGYTF. The DNA of the CDR3 is TGTGCCAGCAGCTTATCTGCCCTGACAGGGTGGAAGGATGGCTACACCTTC.

The chain joins TRBV15 to TRBJ2-2; D might be TRBD1 (5 bases). Between the trimmed V and J ends, which lost 1 base and 4 bases, there was a span of 16 bases. This CDR3 spans 17 amino acids. Per the germline V gene, CDR1 is LNHNV and CDR2 is YYDKDF (reference sequence). The CDR3 here is CATSRGDWSDSTGELFF. CDR3 sequence (DNA): TGTGCCACCAGCAGAGGGGATTGGAGCGACAGCACCGGGGAGCTGTTTTTT.

The chain carries TRBV6-5 and TRBJ2-7; TRBD2 aligns across 11 bases. V trimming: 4 bases; J trimming: 3 bases; junction bases outside the gene matches: 5. The CDR3 contains 15 residues. CDR1 is MNHEY and CDR2 is SVGAGI in the germline V gene. DNA for the CDR3: TGTGCCAGCAGTTCCCGACTAGCGGGGCGCTACGAGCAGTACTTC. It specifies CASSSRLAGRYEQYF.

This clone was observed once. This chain uses TRBV2 with TRBJ2-1; D is perhaps TRBD2 (5 bases). The CDR3 sequence is 15 residues long. Germline CDR1 SNHLY, CDR2 FYNNEI. Trimming left V 8 bases short and J 0 bases short, with 14 bases between. In nucleotides, the CDR3 is TGTGCCAGCGCGTCGGGGAGCTTCTCCTACAATGAGCAGTTCTTC. This sequence encodes CASASGSFSYNEQFF.

The CDR3 sequence is CASSYVTARIAYGYTF. CDR3 nucleotide sequence: TGTGCCAGCAGTTATGTAACCGCGAGGATCGCCTATGGCTACACCTTC. The chain employs TRBV27 and TRBJ1-2; D uncertain. Germline V CDR1 and CDR2: MNHEY, SMNVEV (reference sequence). Trimming took 4 bases from V and 4 from J, leaving 19 bases between them. This CDR3 has 16 residues.

The chain carries TRBV5-6 and TRBJ1-2; no reliable D call. Germline V CDR1 and CDR2: SGHDT, YYEEEE. V was trimmed by 4 bases and J by 0 bases, leaving 10 bases between them. The CDR3 is 14 amino acids. The CDR3 loop is CASSPYQANYGYTF. CDR3 DNA sequence: TGTGCCAGCAGCCCCTACCAGGCTAACTATGGCTACACCTTC. The variable domain in full, completed from reference TRBV5-6 and TRBJ1-2, reads DAGVTQSPTHLIKTRGQQVTLRCSPKSGHDTVSWYQQALGQGPQFIFQYYEEEERQRGNFPDRFSGHQFPNYSSELNVNALLLGDSALYLCASSPYQANYGYTFGSGTRLTVV.

The chain links TRBV19 to TRBJ1-2; 7 bases are shared with TRBD1. Germline V gene data show CDR1 as LNHDA and CDR2 as SQIVND (reference sequence). Trimming cost V 2 bases and J 0 bases; bases outside gene matches: 6. CDR3 length: 16 amino acids. CDR3: CASSIRGTETNYGYTF. Here the CDR3 DNA reads TGTGCCAGTAGTATAAGGGGGACAGAAACTAACTATGGCTACACCTTC. Looking up the rest from reference TRBV19 and TRBJ1-2 gives the full variable domain: DGGITQSPKYLFRKEGQNVTLSCEQNLNHDAMYWYRQDPGQGLRLIYYSQIVNDFQKGDIAEGYSVSREKKESFPLTVTSAQKNPTAFYLCASSIRGTETNYGYTFGSGTRLTVV.

In DNA form, the CDR3 reads TGTGCCAGCAGCTTGGTGGCTAGAGGCACAGATACGCAGTATTTT. This translates into CASSLVARGTDTQYF. The rearrangement joins TRBV5-4 to TRBJ2-3, with D unclear. The germline V and J ends were trimmed by 0 bases and 1 base, with 9 bases remaining between them. The CDR3 has 15 amino acids. Germline values: CDR1 SGHNT, CDR2 YYREEE (reference sequence).

This chain uses TRBV19 with TRBJ2-5, with 8 bases fitting TRBD2. With V trimmed by 5 bases and J by 4 bases, 6 bases remained unmatched. The CDR3 is made up of 14 amino acids. Germline V gene lookup returns CDR1 LNHDA and CDR2 SQIVND (reference sequence). CDR3 loop: CASSVGGGGETQYF. For the CDR3, the DNA is TGTGCCAGTAGTGTCGGGGGGGGCGGAGAGACCCAGTACTTC. Full variable domain (missing parts from reference TRBV19 and TRBJ2-5): DGGITQSPKYLFRKEGQNVTLSCEQNLNHDAMYWYRQDPGQGLRLIYYSQIVNDFQKGDIAEGYSVSREKKESFPLTVTSAQKNPTAFYLCASSVGGGGETQYFGPGTRLLVL.

The rearrangement joins TRBV6-6 to TRBJ2-4; the D gene is possibly TRBD2 (6 bases). Germline values: CDR1 MNHNY, CDR2 SVGAGI (reference sequence). The CDR3 extends over 14 amino acids. V lost 2 bases and J lost 2, with 7 bases in between. Written as DNA, the CDR3 is TGTGCCAGCAGTTACCGGGACTCCAAAAACATTCAGTACTTC. Protein product: CASSYRDSKNIQYF.

The chain carries TRBV2 and TRBJ2-7; D is perhaps TRBD2 (5 bases). The V end was cut by 6 bases, the J end by 6 bases, with 9 bases between. This CDR3 comprises 11 residues. In germline, CDR1 is SNHLY, CDR2 FYNNEI. The CDR3 DNA reads TGTGCCAGCAGAGGACTGGGCGAGCAGTACTTC. It is translated as CASRGLGEQYF.

V gene TRBV2 combines with J gene TRBJ1-2, with D unclear. The length of the CDR3 is 12 residues. The V gene's germline CDR1 is SNHLY and CDR2 FYNNEI. Trimming removed 10 bases at V and 0 bases at J, with 9 bases between. This CDR3 is CAISESNYGYTF. DNA for the CDR3: TGTGCCATCTCGGAGTCTAACTATGGCTACACCTTC.